What follows describes a single TCR beta chain. Its specificity is not known. Preparation of the TCRbeta library involved a method that used unique molecular identifiers. TCRdb passed the PCR reads through MiXCR, listing each CDR3 protein once. The sample lists hundreds of thousands of distinct CDR3 sequences, around 16% occurring once. The data are from a study of T-cell reconstitution after alpha-beta-depleted transplantation in children. Germline lookup yields CDR1 DFQATT and CDR2 SNEGSKA (reference sequence). This CDR3 is 16 amino acids long. V was shortened by 0 bases and J by 4 bases, with 16 bases between the two germline ends. Findings and limits, study-wide: Reportedly, alpha-beta T cells present about two months post-transplant originated from several hundred expanded clones of graft origin. Day-60 TCRbeta diversity that was high in some patients was derived from surviving recipient T cells and thymic progenitors. A year had passed since transplant, and T-cell counts and diversity by then came mostly from newly produced T cells.

The material was PBMCs, mostly from graft donor cells, obtained 360 days after TCRalphabeta/CD19-depleted stem cell transplant. The sequence was obtained from a boy younger than two who had a stem cell transplant for Wiskott-Aldrich syndrome, so the T cells may come from the graft donor. This chain joins TRBV20-1 and TRBJ2-1; no firm D call. The CDR3 coding sequence is TGCAGTGCTAGAGACCCCCGGGCGATCCTATACAATGAGCAGTTCTTC. Residues: CSARDPRAILYNEQFF.